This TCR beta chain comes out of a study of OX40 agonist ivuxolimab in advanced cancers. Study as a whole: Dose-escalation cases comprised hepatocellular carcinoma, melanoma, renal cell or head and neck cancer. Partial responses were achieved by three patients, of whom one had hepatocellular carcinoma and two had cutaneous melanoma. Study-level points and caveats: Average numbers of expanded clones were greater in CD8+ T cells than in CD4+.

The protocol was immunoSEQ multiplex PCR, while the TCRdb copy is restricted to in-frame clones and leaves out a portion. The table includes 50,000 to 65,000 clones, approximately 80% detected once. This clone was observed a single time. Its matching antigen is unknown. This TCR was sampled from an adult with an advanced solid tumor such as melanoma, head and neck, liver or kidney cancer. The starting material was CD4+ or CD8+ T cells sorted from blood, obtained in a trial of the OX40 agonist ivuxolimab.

The CDR3 bases are TGCGCCAGCAGCCAAGGGTTAGGTCTAGCGGGATTACATGAGCAGTTCTTC. Amino acids: CASSQGLGLAGLHEQFF. The chain carries TRBV4-3 and TRBJ2-1, with 9 bases matching TRBD2. V lost 1 base to trimming and J lost 8 bases; unmatched junction nucleotides: 12. CDR1 and CDR2 from the germline V gene are LGHNA and YSLEER. The length of the CDR3 is 17 residues.